Presented here are 27 T cell receptor beta chains from one specimen sequenced in a study of cytotoxic CD8 clonotypes in ibrutinib-treated CLL. Data came from immunoSEQ multiplex PCR; TCRdb stores just in-frame clones and leaves some out. This sample has fewer than 400,000 clones, with roughly 67% found just once. Source: PBMCs, taken after 36 months of ibrutinib treatment. These TCRs come from a human donor with chronic lymphocytic leukemia.

V is TRBV27 and J is TRBJ2-6; tentative D call: TRBD1 (6 bases). The germline V gene encodes CDR1 MNHEY and CDR2 SMNVEV (reference sequence). V gave up 6 bases and J gave up 0 bases, with 18 bases separating them. The CDR3 runs 18 residues. CDR3 nucleotide sequence: TGTGCCAGCAGCCACAATCCGGGACACACCTCTGGGGCCAACGTCCTGACTTTC. Protein sequence: CASSHNPGHTSGANVLTF.

The V call is TRBV10-3, the J call TRBJ1-4, with 9 bases aligning to TRBD1. Germline V CDR1 and CDR2: ENHRY, SYGVKD. Trimming removed 0 bases from V and 5 bases from J; junction bases left unmatched: 4. This CDR3 is 16 amino acids long. The CDR3 reads CAISESTGTGNEKLFF. CDR3 sequence (DNA): TGTGCCATCAGTGAGTCGACCGGGACAGGGAATGAAAAACTGTTTTTT.

V and J are TRBV27 and TRBJ2-7; 7 bases are shared with TRBD2. J was trimmed by 3 bases and V by 6 bases; bases with no gene match: 5. The CDR3 has 13 amino acids. CDR1 is MNHEY, CDR2 SMNVEV, per germline (reference sequence). CDR3 amino acids: CASSRGGGYEQYF. CDR3 DNA: TGTGCCAGCAGCCGCGGGGGTGGCTACGAGCAGTACTTC.

This clone was picked up a small number of times. The chain links TRBV20-1 to TRBJ2-7; D perhaps matches TRBD2 (5 bases). Trimming removed 6 bases from V and 3 bases from J, with 9 bases in between. Per germline, CDR1 DFQATT and CDR2 SNEGSKA (reference sequence). The CDR3 spans 11 residues. The CDR3 coding sequence is TGCAGTGCCCCGGACTTCTACGAGCAGTACTTC. The encoded protein is CSAPDFYEQYF.

V gene TRBV21-1 combines with J gene TRBJ2-7; the table calls TRBD2, which could not be checked here. TRBV21-1 is deemed a pseudogene. The CDR3 extends over 15 amino acids. CDR3 in DNA: TGTGCCAGCAGCCCTGCTGCTAGCGGATCCTACGAGCAGTACTTC. The encoded protein is CASSPAASGSYEQYF.

This clone was counted a single time. This chain connects TRBV27 to TRBJ2-4; D possibly corresponds to TRBD1 (6 bases). This CDR3 contains 14 residues. V dropped 6 bases and J dropped 1 base, with 10 bases sitting between them. Germline assignment: CDR1 MNHEY and CDR2 SMNVEV (reference sequence). CDR3 residues: CASRGAGAKNIQYF. CDR3 bases: TGTGCCAGCAGGGGGGCTGGGGCCAAAAACATTCAGTACTTC.

The V gene is TRBV9, the J gene TRBJ2-2; 8 positions match TRBD2. Germline V lookup: CDR1 SGDLS, CDR2 YYNGEE. The CDR3 sequence is 16 residues long. V lost 3 bases to trimming and J lost 6 bases; unmatched junction nucleotides: 10. In nucleotides, the CDR3 is TGTGCCAGCAGCGCCTCGGGGGGGCCTTGGGCCGGGGAGCTGTTTTTT. Its protein is CASSASGGPWAGELFF.

J is TRBJ1-1 and V is TRBV4-2, with D possibly matching TRBD1 (5 bases). The CDR3 sequence is 15 residues long. CDR1 is LGHNA, CDR2 YNFKEQ, per germline. V was clipped by 1 base and J by 3 bases, with 12 bases between them. CDR3 nucleotide sequence: TGTGCCAGCAGCCAAGGATCAGGGATGGACACTGAAGCTTTCTTT. The encoded protein is CASSQGSGMDTEAFF.

This chain joins TRBV7-9 and TRBJ2-7, with TRBD1 identical over 10 bases. V was pared by 5 bases and J by 4 bases, with 11 bases of the junction left unmatched. This CDR3 comprises 16 residues. Germline assignment: CDR1 SEHNR and CDR2 FQNEAQ (reference sequence). CDR3 amino acids: CASSPQSGTGVYEQYF. In nucleotides, the CDR3 is TGTGCCAGCAGCCCTCAATCCGGGACAGGGGTATACGAGCAGTACTTC.

The chain carries TRBV5-6 and TRBJ1-1; a weak D match, TRBD1 (6 bases). V shed 0 bases and J shed 9 bases, with 12 bases lying between them. The V gene's germline CDR1 is SGHDT and CDR2 YYEEEE. CDR3 size: 13 residues. DNA for the CDR3: TGTGCCAGCAGCTTGGGGGTCGGACAGAAAGCTTTCTTT. Translating gives CASSLGVGQKAFF. The entire variable domain, with the rest obtained from reference TRBV5-6 and TRBJ1-1, is as follows: DAGVTQSPTHLIKTRGQQVTLRCSPKSGHDTVSWYQQALGQGPQFIFQYYEEEERQRGNFPDRFSGHQFPNYSSELNVNALLLGDSALYLCASSLGVGQKAFFGQGTRLTVV.

The genes are TRBV29-1 and TRBJ1-1; the D gene is possibly TRBD1 (5 bases). This CDR3 is built from 11 residues. V was pared by 3 bases and J by 6 bases, with 8 bases between. Germline CDR1 SQVTM, CDR2 ANQGSEA. The CDR3 DNA sequence: TGCAGCGTTGAGGGGGTCGCTGAAGCTTTCTTT. Its protein is CSVEGVAEAFF.

This clone appeared a few times. The chain joins TRBV9 to TRBJ1-2; TRBD1 matches 11 bases. Trimming at V came to 0 bases and at J to 8 bases, leaving 3 bases not matched to a gene. Germline V gene sequence: CDR1 SGDLS, CDR2 YYNGEE. This CDR3 comprises 14 residues. The CDR3 reads CASSVGTGGLGYTF. DNA for the CDR3: TGTGCCAGCAGCGTAGGGACAGGGGGCCTCGGCTACACCTTC.

This chain uses TRBV6-5 with TRBJ2-1; D is possibly TRBD2 (6 bases). Germline lookup yields CDR1 MNHEY and CDR2 SVGAGI. The ends were cut back, 8 bases at V and 0 bases at J, with 14 bases in the middle. The CDR3 covers 15 residues. CDR3: CASAHAGSSYNEQFF. DNA for the CDR3: TGTGCCAGCGCCCACGCCGGGAGCTCCTACAATGAGCAGTTCTTC.

The J gene is TRBJ2-7, the V gene TRBV5-1; TRBD1 agrees at 7 bases. This CDR3 contains 14 residues. V lost 0 bases, J lost 5 bases, and 5 bases stayed unmatched. Germline V gene data show CDR1 as SGHRS and CDR2 as YFSETQ. CDR3 nucleotides: TGCGCCAGCAGCTTGGGACAGGGTATTAACGAGCAGTACTTC. Protein product: CASSLGQGINEQYF. The full variable domain, with the rest looked up from reference TRBV5-1 and TRBJ2-7, is KAGVTQTPRYLIKTRGQQVTLSCSPISGHRSVSWYQQTPGQGLQFLFEYFSETQRNKGNFPGRFSGRQFSNSRSEMNVSTLELGDSALYLCASSLGQGINEQYFGPGTRLTVT.

This clone has only a few counts. The rearrangement joins TRBV4-1 to TRBJ1-5; D is uncertain. The CDR3 sequence is 15 residues long. Trimming left V 4 bases short and J 4 bases short, with 14 bases between. The V gene's germline CDR1 is MGHRA and CDR2 YSYEKL. CDR3 in amino acids: CASSLGYGINQPQHF. In DNA, the CDR3 is TGCGCCAGCAGCCTAGGGTACGGTATAAATCAGCCCCAGCATTTT.

This chain joins TRBV7-2 and TRBJ2-1; TRBD2 matches at 8 bases. This CDR3 region has 15 residues. The V gene's germline CDR1 is SGHTA and CDR2 FQGNSA. V shed 6 bases, J shed 4 bases, and the junction held 8 bases outside the gene matches. CDR3 nucleotide sequence: TGTGCCAGCAGTCCCGGGACTAGGGTTTACAATGAGCAGTTCTTC. This codes for CASSPGTRVYNEQFF. The variable domain in full, with the rest retrieved from reference TRBV7-2 and TRBJ2-1, is GAGVSQSPSNKVTEKGKDVELRCDPISGHTALYWYRQSLGQGLEFLIYFQGNSAPDKSGLPSDRFSAERTGGSVSTLTIQRTQQEDSAVYLCASSPGTRVYNEQFFGPGTRLTVL.

The rearrangement uses TRBV6-4 and TRBJ2-1, with 9 bases fitting TRBD1. The ends lost 7 bases at V and 0 bases at J; junction bases unmatched: 19. The germline CDR1 and CDR2 sequences are MRHNA and SNTAGT. The CDR3 is 20 residues long. The CDR3 bases are TGTGCCAGCAACGTGGGACAGGGAACCCCTAATATTCACTCCTACAATGAGCAGTTCTTC. The encoded protein is CASNVGQGTPNIHSYNEQFF.

A few counts support this clone. This chain connects TRBV6-1 to TRBJ1-2; D is undetermined. V shed 1 base and J shed 7 bases, with 1 base lying between them. The CDR3 totals 10 residues. From germline, CDR1 is MNHNS and CDR2 SASEGT. In DNA form, the CDR3 reads TGTGCCAGCAGTGAAGGTGGCTACACCTTC. Its translation is CASSEGGYTF.

The rearrangement links TRBV7-9 to TRBJ2-2; 8 bases align to TRBD1. The germline V gene encodes CDR1 SEHNR and CDR2 FQNEAQ (reference sequence). After removal of 2 bases from V and 2 bases from J, the junction contained 4 bases not matched to a gene. The CDR3 is 16 residues long. CDR3 sequence reads: CASSLRQGSNTGELFF. The DNA of the CDR3 is TGTGCCAGCAGCTTACGACAGGGGTCCAACACCGGGGAGCTGTTTTTT.

The rearrangement joins TRBV5-1 to TRBJ2-5, with D tentatively TRBD2 (5 bases). Deletions cut 0 bases from V and 4 bases from J, with 13 bases between. The germline gives CDR1 SGHRS, CDR2 YFSETQ. The CDR3 contains 15 residues. The chain's CDR3 is CASSLGLALGETQYF. The CDR3 DNA follows: TGCGCCAGCAGCTTGGGCCTAGCTCTAGGAGAGACCCAGTACTTC.

In this sample, this clone turned up a few times. The J gene is TRBJ1-5, the V gene TRBV15; D possibly corresponds to TRBD1 (5 bases). CDR3 length equals 15 residues. Trimming took 1 base from V and 6 from J, leaving 13 bases between them. Germline V lookup: CDR1 LNHNV, CDR2 YYDKDF (reference sequence). CDR3 bases: TGTGCCACCAGCAGAGGAGCCGGGGGAGGTCAGCCCCAGCATTTT. This gives the protein CATSRGAGGGQPQHF.

The chain links TRBV9 to TRBJ2-3; 10 bases fit TRBD2. The CDR3 is made up of 14 amino acids. Germline CDR1 and CDR2: SGDLS and YYNGEE. With V trimmed by 4 bases and J by 6 bases, 5 bases remained unmatched. The CDR3 DNA reads TGTGCCAGCAGCCCAGCGGGGGGGGTCGATACGCAGTATTTT. Translating it yields CASSPAGGVDTQYF.

This clone was observed a handful of times. The chain has TRBV9 and TRBJ1-2; no definite D call. The V and J ends lost 2 bases and 4 bases respectively, with 18 bases between them. Germline CDR1 is SGDLS and CDR2 is YYNGEE. This CDR3 has 16 amino acids. The CDR3 nucleotides read TGTGCCAGCAGCGTTCCGGACGGACTACCGGCCTATGGCTACACCTTC. Its protein is CASSVPDGLPAYGYTF.

This clone appeared a few times. The gene calls are TRBV2 and TRBJ1-4, with D possibly matching TRBD1 (6 bases). The CDR3 runs 15 residues. Per germline, CDR1 SNHLY and CDR2 FYNNEI. Trimming left V 3 bases short and J 10 bases short, with 18 bases between. The CDR3 region is CASSDGRGPLRKLFF. The CDR3 DNA reads TGTGCCAGCAGTGACGGCAGGGGCCCGCTTCGAAAACTGTTTTTT.

The chain couples TRBV27 to TRBJ2-2; unclear D gene. The V and J ends lost 4 bases and 4 bases respectively, with 16 bases between them. Per the germline V gene, CDR1 is MNHEY and CDR2 is SMNVEV (reference sequence). CDR3 length: 16 amino acids. Here the CDR3 reads CASSSAFIRVTGELFF. The CDR3 DNA reads TGTGCCAGCAGTTCCGCCTTTATTAGGGTCACCGGGGAGCTGTTTTTT.

In its sample, this clone was seen a few times. The CDR3 nucleotides are TGCGCCAGCAGCCTTGGCGGGAGCCCCCGCGAGCAGTACTTC. This gives the protein CASSLGGSPREQYF. The genes are TRBV4-1 and TRBJ2-7; TRBD2 matches 7 bases. The J segment lost 6 bases and the V segment lost 4 bases, leaving 9 bases of the junction unmatched. The CDR3 runs 14 residues. Germline CDR1 MGHRA, CDR2 YSYEKL.

V gene TRBV11-2 combines with J gene TRBJ2-1, with D unclear. CDR3 length: 13 amino acids. Trimming left V 2 bases short and J 8 bases short, with 10 bases between. Germline V gives CDR1 SGHAT, CDR2 FQNNGV. CDR3 DNA: TGTGCCAGCAGCTTAAAAGGAGTCGATGAGCAGTTCTTC. As protein: CASSLKGVDEQFF.